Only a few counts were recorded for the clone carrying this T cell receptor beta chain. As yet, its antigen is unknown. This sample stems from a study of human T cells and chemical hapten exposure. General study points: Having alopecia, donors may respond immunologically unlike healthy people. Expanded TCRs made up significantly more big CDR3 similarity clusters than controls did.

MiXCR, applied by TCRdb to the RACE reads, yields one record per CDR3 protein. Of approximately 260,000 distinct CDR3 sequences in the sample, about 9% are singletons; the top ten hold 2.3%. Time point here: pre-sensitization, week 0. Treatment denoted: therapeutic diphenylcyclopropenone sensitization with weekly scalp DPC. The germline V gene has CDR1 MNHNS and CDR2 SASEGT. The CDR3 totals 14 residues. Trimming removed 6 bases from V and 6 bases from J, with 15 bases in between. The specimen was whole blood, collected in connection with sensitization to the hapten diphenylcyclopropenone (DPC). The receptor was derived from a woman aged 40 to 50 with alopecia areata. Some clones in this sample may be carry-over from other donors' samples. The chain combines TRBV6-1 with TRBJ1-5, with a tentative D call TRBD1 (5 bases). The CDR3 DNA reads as TGTGCCAGCAGAATGACAGAGCGACGTCAGCCCCAGCATTTT. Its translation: CASRMTERRQPQHF.